This is a list of T cell receptor beta chains from one sample in a study of T cells of healthy individuals. MiXCR was run by TCRdb on the 5' RACE reads, yielding one entry per CDR3 protein. The sample holds roughly 87,000 distinct CDR3 sequences, around 17% seen once. The receptors come from a human donor in good health. CDR3s include the opening cysteine and the closing phenylalanine or tryptophan. D genes are given only for firm matches. Clone size, where shown, is once, few, many, or a class for clones that have expanded.

>.|TRBJ2-6|few|TRBV19|17
CASSILPRSAGANVLTF
TGTGCCAGTAGTATTCTTCCCCGGTCCGCTGGGGCCAACGTCCTGACTTTC
>.|TRBJ2-3|few|TRBV5-1|14
CASSLGRSTDTQYF
TGCGCCAGCAGCTTGGGGCGGAGCACAGATACGCAGTATTTT
>.|TRBJ2-2|.|TRBV11-2|13
CASTETGPGELFF
TGTGCCAGCACCGAGACGGGACCCGGGGAGCTGTTTTTT
>TRBD1|TRBJ2-7|many|TRBV19|15
CASSVRRDRAYEQYF
TGTGCCAGTAGTGTGCGCCGGGACAGAGCCTACGAGCAGTACTTC
>TRBD2|TRBJ2-2|few|TRBV20-1|16
CSARDRASGSTGELFF
TGCAGTGCTAGAGATAGGGCTAGCGGGAGCACCGGGGAGCTGTTTTTT
>.|TRBJ2-3|.|TRBV27|12
CATGSYTDTQYF
TGTGCCACCGGATCGTACACAGATACGCAGTATTTT
>TRBD1|TRBJ1-5|few|TRBV20-1|17
CSASFGRGRGSDQPQHF
TGCAGTGCTAGCTTCGGCAGGGGGCGGGGGAGCGATCAGCCCCAGCATTTT
>.|TRBJ1-1|few|TRBV20-1|14
CSATGQTRSTEAFF
TGCAGTGCAACTGGACAGACCAGAAGCACTGAAGCTTTCTTT
>.|TRBJ1-2|.|TRBV4-3|14
CASSQDRGQYGYTF
TGCGCCAGCAGCCAAGATCGAGGACAGTATGGCTACACCTTC
>.|TRBJ1-5|many|TRBV20-1|14
CSATKGDPNQPQHF
TGCAGTGCTACAAAAGGGGATCCCAATCAGCCCCAGCATTTT
>.|TRBJ2-2|many|TRBV20-1|14
CSARSGHFTGELFF
TGCAGTGCTAGGTCGGGACACTTCACCGGGGAGCTGTTTTTT
>.|TRBJ1-4|few|TRBV6-2/TRBV6-3|12
CASSYFSEKLFF
TGTGCCAGCAGTTACTTCAGTGAAAAACTGTTTTTT
>.|TRBJ1-2|.|TRBV7-9|12
CASSDRVYGYTF
TGTGCCAGCAGCGACCGGGTTTATGGCTACACCTTC
>.|TRBJ2-7|many|TRBV19|12
CASSMGGYEQYF
TGTGCCAGTAGTATGGGCGGTTACGAGCAGTACTTC
>TRBD1|TRBJ1-1|many|TRBV5-1|15
CASSLTGGGNTEAFF
TGCGCCAGCAGCTTGACAGGGGGCGGAAACACTGAAGCTTTCTTT
>.|TRBJ2-1|few|TRBV28|14
CASRTPDGVYEQFF
TGTGCCAGCAGAACCCCCGACGGAGTCTATGAGCAGTTCTTC
>TRBD2|TRBJ2-7|few|TRBV5-4|14
CASSRLAGIYEQYF
TGTGCCAGCAGCCGACTAGCGGGGATCTACGAGCAGTACTTC
>.|TRBJ1-1|few|TRBV19|15
CASSIGQAAGTEAFF
TGTGCCAGTAGTATAGGGCAGGCGGCGGGCACTGAAGCTTTCTTT
>.|TRBJ2-4|.|TRBV7-3|18
CASSLSIKGHLTKNIQYF
TGTGCCAGCAGCTTAAGTATTAAGGGACATCTGACCAAAAACATTCAGTACTTC
>TRBD1|TRBJ2-3|.|TRBV19|14
CASRTTGGTDTQYF
TGTGCCAGTAGAACGACAGGGGGCACAGATACGCAGTATTTT
>.|TRBJ2-7|many|TRBV30|13
CAWSVGRSYEQYF
TGTGCCTGGAGTGTAGGGCGGTCCTACGAGCAGTACTTC
>.|TRBJ1-6|few|TRBV4-3|17
CASSQDVEGPRNSPLHF
TGCGCCAGCAGCCAAGATGTTGAAGGGCCGAGGAATTCACCCCTCCACTTT
>.|TRBJ1-5|many|TRBV28|11
CASSLGQLQHF
TGTGCCAGCAGTCTCGGACAGCTCCAGCATTTT
>.|TRBJ1-1|few|TRBV3-1|14
CASSPGLQNTEAFF
TGTGCCAGCAGCCCGGGACTGCAGAACACTGAAGCTTTCTTT
>.|TRBJ2-2|.|TRBV11-2|13
CASRTANTGELFF
TGTGCCAGCAGGACAGCGAACACCGGGGAGCTGTTTTTT
>TRBD2|TRBJ2-2|many|TRBV29-1|16
CSAQPGTSTGTGELFF
TGCAGCGCCCAACCCGGGACTAGCACTGGCACCGGGGAGCTGTTTTTT
>.|TRBJ2-3|few|TRBV9|14
CASSAQGTADTQYF
TGTGCCAGCAGCGCCCAGGGGACCGCAGATACGCAGTATTTT
>TRBD2|TRBJ2-3|few|TRBV20-1|17
CSARSSGRAWVTDTQYF
TGCAGTGCTAGGAGTAGCGGGAGGGCCTGGGTAACAGATACGCAGTATTTT
>.|TRBJ2-5|few|TRBV7-9|13
CASSPAGEETQYF
TGTGCCAGCAGCCCCGCCGGGGAAGAGACCCAGTACTTC
>TRBD1|TRBJ1-1|.|TRBV4-2|17
CASSPYLTGTGKAEAFF
TGTGCCAGCAGCCCCTATCTGACCGGGACAGGGAAGGCTGAAGCTTTCTTT
>.|TRBJ1-1|few|TRBV29-1|12
CSVVNEGTEAFF
TGCAGCGTCGTTAACGAGGGCACTGAAGCTTTCTTT
>.|TRBJ1-2|.|TRBV7-8|13
CASSPGRFYGYTF
TGTGCCAGCAGCCCAGGACGGTTCTATGGCTACACCTTC
>TRBD1|TRBJ1-5|many|TRBV27|14
CASSQTGGHQPQHF
TGTGCCAGCAGTCAAACAGGGGGGCATCAGCCCCAGCATTTT
>.|TRBJ1-1|.|TRBV6-5|14
CASSYFGENTEAFF
TGTGCCAGCAGTTACTTTGGGGAGAACACTGAAGCTTTCTTT
>TRBD1|TRBJ2-3|.|TRBV12-3/TRBV12-4|14
CASSSGQATDTQYF
TGTGCCAGCAGTTCCGGACAGGCCACAGATACGCAGTATTTT
>.|TRBJ1-4|few|TRBV4-1|13
CASRPADSRKLFF
TGCGCCAGCCGCCCGGCAGACTCGCGAAAACTGTTTTTT
>TRBD2|TRBJ2-2|.|TRBV20-1|16
CSARDVRLADTGELFF
TGCAGTGCTAGAGATGTTCGGCTAGCGGACACCGGGGAGCTGTTTTTT
>TRBD1|TRBJ2-7|.|TRBV20-1|13
CSAGGQINDEQYF
TGCAGTGCTGGGGGACAGATTAATGACGAGCAGTACTTC
>.|TRBJ2-2|few|TRBV7-9|13
CASSRQLTGELFF
TGTGCCAGCAGCCGACAACTCACCGGGGAGCTGTTTTTT
>TRBD2|TRBJ2-7|few|TRBV6-6|21
CASSSLLPDRRTSGNTYEQYF
TGTGCCAGCAGCAGCCTACTCCCCGACAGGAGGACTAGCGGTAATACCTACGAGCAGTACTTC
>.|TRBJ2-1|many|TRBV20-1|18
CSARIAAINKITYNEQFF
TGCAGTGCTAGAATAGCAGCCATTAATAAAATCACCTACAATGAGCAGTTCTTC
>TRBD2|TRBJ2-1|few|TRBV20-1|18
CSARDLTSVRSSYNEQFF
TGCAGTGCTAGAGATCTTACTAGCGTTAGGAGCTCCTACAATGAGCAGTTCTTC
>.|TRBJ1-5|few|TRBV7-9|14
CASSLEGGGQPQHF
TGTGCCAGCAGCTTAGAGGGGGGCGGTCAGCCCCAGCATTTT
>TRBD2|TRBJ2-7|few|TRBV15|16
CATSREEAGGTYEQYF
TGTGCCACCAGCAGAGAGGAAGCGGGGGGGACCTACGAGCAGTACTTC
>.|TRBJ2-2|many|TRBV5-1|15
CASRPSPGNTGELFF
TGCGCCAGCAGACCTTCACCGGGTAACACCGGGGAGCTGTTTTTT
>.|TRBJ1-2|few|TRBV3-1|15
CASSPPVGDNYGYTF
TGTGCCAGCAGCCCGCCCGTGGGAGACAACTATGGCTACACCTTC
>.|TRBJ1-1|few|TRBV5-1|15
CASSRSQALNTEAFF
TGCGCCAGCAGCCGGTCACAGGCACTGAACACTGAAGCTTTCTTT
>.|TRBJ2-2|.|TRBV7-6|14
CATQGQGFNGELFF
TGTGCCACACAGGGTCAAGGGTTTAACGGGGAGCTGTTTTTT
>.|TRBJ1-1|many|TRBV20-1|11
CSARDLGNDFF
TGCAGTGCTAGAGATCTAGGGAACGATTTCTTT
>.|TRBJ2-1|.|TRBV4-3|14
CASSQVGRVDEQFF
TGCGCCAGCAGCCAAGTCGGAAGGGTGGATGAGCAGTTCTTC
>TRBD1|TRBJ2-3|.|TRBV24-1|17
CATSDLESGQSTDTQYF
TGTGCCACCAGTGATTTAGAATCGGGACAGAGCACAGATACGCAGTATTTT
>.|TRBJ2-5|many|TRBV20-1|14
CSALHRVGQETQYF
TGCAGTGCACTTCACAGGGTCGGGCAAGAGACCCAGTACTTC
>TRBD1|TRBJ2-7|many|TRBV29-1|16
CSVGGQGVYLSYEQYF
TGCAGCGTTGGGGGACAGGGGGTTTATTTATCCTACGAGCAGTACTTC
>TRBD1|TRBJ2-5|.|TRBV11-2|13
CASSLLQGETQYF
TGTGCCAGCAGCTTATTACAGGGGGAGACCCAGTACTTC
>.|TRBJ1-2|many|TRBV29-1|13
CSVVGRRDGGYTF
TGCAGCGTTGTGGGCCGCAGGGATGGTGGCTACACCTTC
>.|TRBJ1-2|.|TRBV7-9|19
CASSSFLQGKEFPSEGYTF
TGTGCCAGCAGCTCCTTCCTACAGGGAAAGGAGTTCCCTTCCGAGGGCTACACCTTC
>.|TRBJ1-5|few|TRBV4-1|19
CASSQDRPLRRGFNQPQHF
TGCGCCAGCAGCCAAGACAGGCCCCTTAGGCGGGGTTTCAATCAGCCCCAGCATTTT